This TCR beta chain appears in the sequencing data of a study of cytomegalovirus exposure and HLA in healthy donors. The CDR3 length is 16 residues. Germline CDR1 and CDR2: KGHSH and LQKENI. Trimming took off 2 bases at V and 4 bases at J, with 17 bases between the two ends. In the PCR, 60 Vbeta and 13 Jbeta primers were used. Assay used: immunoSEQ multiplex PCR; TCRdb lists only in-frame clones, some missing. The sample consists of tens of thousands of clones, roughly 80% of them appearing once. Broader study findings: Donors were assumed by presence/absence analyses to have roughly uniform sequencing depth. According to an earlier analysis, most TCR beta V segments yielded productive rearrangements about 87% or about 30% of the time. TCR beta sequences reportedly predicted most subjects' HLA-A and HLA-B alleles accurately.

With respect to this clone: As yet, its antigen is unknown.

This receptor was identified in a woman aged 25 to 39 in good health and CMV-seronegative. Sequenced input: PBMCs. The V gene is TRBV18, the J gene TRBJ1-1; D unclear. The CDR3 region has the DNA TGTGCCAGCTCACCAATTGGCCAAGGAGGGAGCACTGAAGCTTTCTTT. Residues: CASSPIGQGGSTEAFF.